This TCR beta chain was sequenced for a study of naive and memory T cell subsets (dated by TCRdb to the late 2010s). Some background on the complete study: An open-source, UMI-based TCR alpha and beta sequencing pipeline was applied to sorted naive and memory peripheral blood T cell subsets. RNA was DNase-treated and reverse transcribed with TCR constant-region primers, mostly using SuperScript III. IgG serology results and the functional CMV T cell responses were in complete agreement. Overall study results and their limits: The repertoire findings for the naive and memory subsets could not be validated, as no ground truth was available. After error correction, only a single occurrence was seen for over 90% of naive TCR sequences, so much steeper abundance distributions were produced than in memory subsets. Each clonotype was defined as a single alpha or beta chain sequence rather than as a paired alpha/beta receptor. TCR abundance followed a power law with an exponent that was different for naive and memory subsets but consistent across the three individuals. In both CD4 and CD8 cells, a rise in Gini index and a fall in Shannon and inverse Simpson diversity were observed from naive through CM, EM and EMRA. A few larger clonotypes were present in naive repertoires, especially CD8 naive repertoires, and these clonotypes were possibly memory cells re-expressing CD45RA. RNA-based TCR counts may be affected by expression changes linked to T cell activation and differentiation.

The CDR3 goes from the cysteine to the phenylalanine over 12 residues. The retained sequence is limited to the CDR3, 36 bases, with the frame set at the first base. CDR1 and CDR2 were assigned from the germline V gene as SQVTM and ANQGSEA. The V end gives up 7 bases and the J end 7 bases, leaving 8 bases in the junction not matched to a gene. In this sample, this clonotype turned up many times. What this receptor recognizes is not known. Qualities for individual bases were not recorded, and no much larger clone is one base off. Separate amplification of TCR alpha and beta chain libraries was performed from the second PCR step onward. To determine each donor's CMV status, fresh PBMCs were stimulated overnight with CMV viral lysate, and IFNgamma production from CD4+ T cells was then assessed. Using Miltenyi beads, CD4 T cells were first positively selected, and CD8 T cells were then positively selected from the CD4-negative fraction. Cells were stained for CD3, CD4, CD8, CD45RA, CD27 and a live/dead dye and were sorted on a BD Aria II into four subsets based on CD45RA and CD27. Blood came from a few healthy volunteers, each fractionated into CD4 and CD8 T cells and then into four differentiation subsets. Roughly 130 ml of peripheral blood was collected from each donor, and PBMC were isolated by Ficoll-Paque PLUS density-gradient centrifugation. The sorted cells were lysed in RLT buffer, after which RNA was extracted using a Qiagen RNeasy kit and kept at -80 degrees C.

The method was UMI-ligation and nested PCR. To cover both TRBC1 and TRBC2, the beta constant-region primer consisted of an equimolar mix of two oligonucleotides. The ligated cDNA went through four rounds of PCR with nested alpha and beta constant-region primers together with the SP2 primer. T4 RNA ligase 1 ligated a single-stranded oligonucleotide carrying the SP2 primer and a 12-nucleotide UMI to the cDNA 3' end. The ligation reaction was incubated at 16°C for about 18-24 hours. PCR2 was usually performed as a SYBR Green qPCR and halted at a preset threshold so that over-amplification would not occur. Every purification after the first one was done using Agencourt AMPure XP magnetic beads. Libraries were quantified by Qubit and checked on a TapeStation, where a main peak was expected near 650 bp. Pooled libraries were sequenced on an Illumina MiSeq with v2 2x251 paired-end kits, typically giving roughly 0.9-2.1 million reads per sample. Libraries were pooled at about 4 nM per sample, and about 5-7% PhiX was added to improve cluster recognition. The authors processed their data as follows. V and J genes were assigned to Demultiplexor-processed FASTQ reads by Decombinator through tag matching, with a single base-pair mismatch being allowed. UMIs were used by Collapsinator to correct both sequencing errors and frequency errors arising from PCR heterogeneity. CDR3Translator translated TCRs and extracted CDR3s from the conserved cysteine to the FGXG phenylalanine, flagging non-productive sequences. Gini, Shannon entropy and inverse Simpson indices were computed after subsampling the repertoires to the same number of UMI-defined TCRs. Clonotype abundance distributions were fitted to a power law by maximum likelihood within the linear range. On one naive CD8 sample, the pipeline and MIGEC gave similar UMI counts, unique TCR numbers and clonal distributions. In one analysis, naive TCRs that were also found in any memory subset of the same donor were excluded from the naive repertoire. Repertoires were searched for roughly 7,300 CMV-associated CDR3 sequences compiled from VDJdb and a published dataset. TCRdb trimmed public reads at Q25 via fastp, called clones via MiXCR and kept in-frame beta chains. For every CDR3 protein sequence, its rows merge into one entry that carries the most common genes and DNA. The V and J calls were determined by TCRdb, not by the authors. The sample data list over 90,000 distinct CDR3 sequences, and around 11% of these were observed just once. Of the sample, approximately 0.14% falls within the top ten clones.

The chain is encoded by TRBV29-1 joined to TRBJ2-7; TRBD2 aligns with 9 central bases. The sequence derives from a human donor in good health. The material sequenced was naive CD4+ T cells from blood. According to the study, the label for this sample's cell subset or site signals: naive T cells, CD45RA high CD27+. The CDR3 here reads CSGGTSSSEQYF. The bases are TGCAGCGGAGGGACTAGCTCCTCTGAGCAGTACTTC.